The sequence of this T cell receptor (beta chain) was determined in a study of control samples from healthy donors and cancer patients (dated by TCRdb to about 2020). Library preparation was by the immunoSEQ multiplex PCR assay. Here the immuneACCESS table is served through TCRdb, limited to in-frame sequences with V and J called. Missing clones are a known gap in these copies; in checked studies unresolved V genes cover under half, and the rest lacks a known reason. This sample lists around 150,000 clones; around 90% were detected once. 12% of the sample is in the top ten clones. From the germline V gene, CDR1 is LGHNA and CDR2 is YSLEER. Its CDR3 holds 15 amino acids, cysteine through phenylalanine. Only the CDR3 part of the read is kept: 45 bases, read in frame from the first base. Here V drops 1 base and J drops 1 base, and the junction holds 4 bases not matched to any gene. This clone was picked up one time. Its antigen remains undetermined. No base quality information exists; no much larger clone differs at one position.

The V gene is TRBV4-3 and the J gene is TRBJ2-7; 7 bases in the middle match TRBD1. This TCR was recovered from a man aged 25-45 years in good health. Input material: blood. CDR3 protein: CASSQGQGRSYEQYF. DNA sequence: TGCGCCAGCAGCCAAGGACAGGGTAGATCCTACGAGCAGTACTTC.